What follows describes a single T cell receptor beta chain. The sample originates from a study of blood T cell repertoires in COVID-19. Study details: The study drew acute and convalescent COVID-19 samples from the United States, Italy and Spain. Sample material is recorded as cDNA or gDNA derived from T cells, B-cell-depleted T cells, or PBMCs.

Seattle patients were enrolled while actively infected and followed longitudinally. V lost 6 bases to trimming and J lost 0 bases; unmatched junction nucleotides: 4. CDR3 length: 15 amino acids. The germline gives CDR1 MNHEY, CDR2 SVGAGI. Original methodology: Reference gene primer amplification in the assay estimated nucleated cell counts. Assay: immunoSEQ multiplex PCR; the TCRdb copy retains only in-frame clones and omits some. From that table come the V and J calls and clone size; the DNA was used to work out D and trimming. The profile shows 300,000 to 400,000 clones, approximately 86% of them singletons.

Sequencing was carried out using peripheral blood. The TCR originated in a woman aged 60 to 75 with COVID-19, enrolled during active disease. V is TRBV6-5 and J is TRBJ1-3, with 8 bases that match TRBD1. CDR3 in DNA: TGTGCCAGCAGAATCGACAGGGGCTCTGGAAACACCATATATTTT. Translated, it gives CASRIDRGSGNTIYF.